The rows below give T cell receptor beta chains drawn from one sample of a study of OX40 agonist ivuxolimab in advanced cancers. The table came from immunoSEQ multiplex PCR; TCRdb's copy has only in-frame clones and leaves some out. The sample consists of around 50,000 clones, around nine tenths of them appearing once. Source: CD4+ or CD8+ T cells sorted from blood, taken in a trial of the OX40 agonist ivuxolimab. The receptors come from an adult with an advanced solid tumor such as melanoma, head and neck, liver or kidney cancer. Both conserved end residues are part of each CDR3. D genes are given only for firm matches. Only some rows state a clone size, as once, few, many or a class for expanded clones.

abundance	v_gene	j_gene	d_gene	CDR3aa	CDR3nt
-	TRBV6-1	TRBJ1-2	-	CATRRGLPQWGGYTF	TGTGCCACCCGAAGGGGGTTGCCGCAATGGGGTGGCTACACCTTC
-	TRBV7-3	TRBJ2-2	TRBD1	CASSPQGAGLIGELFF	TGTGCCAGCAGCCCACAGGGGGCTGGCCTCATCGGGGAGCTGTTTTTT
-	TRBV7-2	TRBJ2-7	TRBD1	CASSVYQGVTYEQYF	TGTGCCAGCAGCGTTTATCAGGGGGTGACCTACGAGCAGTACTTC
-	TRBV7-3	TRBJ2-3	-	CASSPSRGIGTSTDTQYF	TGTGCCAGCAGCCCCTCCAGGGGGATCGGGACTAGCACAGATACGCAGTATTTT
-	TRBV7-2	TRBJ2-5	-	CASSLYRGGETQYF	TGTGCCAGCAGCCTATACAGGGGAGGGGAGACCCAGTACTTC
-	TRBV7-3	TRBJ2-5	TRBD2	CASSASSGSETQYF	TGTGCCAGCAGCGCCTCTAGCGGGAGTGAGACCCAGTACTTC
-	TRBV6-4	TRBJ2-1	TRBD2	CASSATGGGNEQFF	TGTGCCAGCAGTGCGACGGGGGGGGGAAATGAGCAGTTCTTC
-	TRBV9	TRBJ2-7	-	CASSVAGAGSYEQYF	TGTGCCAGCAGCGTAGCTGGGGCAGGGTCCTACGAGCAGTACTTC
-	TRBV5-1	TRBJ2-1	-	CASSSPVQNEQFF	TGCGCCAGCAGCTCTCCTGTTCAGAATGAGCAGTTCTTC
-	TRBV11-2	TRBJ2-1	-	CASSLRGERVHNEQFF	TGTGCCAGCAGCTTAAGGGGGGAGCGGGTACACAATGAGCAGTTCTTC
-	TRBV5-1	TRBJ1-4	-	CASSPGTAANEKLFF	TGCGCCAGCAGCCCTGGGACCGCAGCTAATGAAAAACTGTTTTTT
-	TRBV5-4	TRBJ1-1	-	CASSFWVNTEAFF	TGTGCCAGCAGCTTTTGGGTGAACACTGAAGCTTTCTTT
-	TRBV5-1	TRBJ2-7	TRBD2	CASSLRTSGNYEQYF	TGCGCCAGCAGCTTGAGGACTAGCGGGAACTACGAGCAGTACTTC
-	TRBV5-6	TRBJ2-7	TRBD2	CASSSSSGVKYEQYF	TGTGCCAGCAGCTCCTCAAGCGGGGTAAAATACGAGCAGTACTTC
-	TRBV11-3	TRBJ2-7	-	CASSLGGANYEQYF	TGTGCCAGCAGCTTAGGTGGGGCGAACTACGAGCAGTACTTC
-	TRBV4-1	TRBJ2-4	TRBD1	CASSQAVGDRGKLAKNIQYF	TGCGCCAGCAGCCAAGCCGTAGGGGACAGGGGGAAACTAGCCAAAAACATTCAGTACTTC
-	TRBV29-1	TRBJ2-5	TRBD2	CSFIAGNQETQYF	TGCAGCTTCATAGCGGGGAACCAAGAGACCCAGTACTTC
-	TRBV11-2	TRBJ1-5	-	CASSLGTFPGGPQHF	TGTGCCAGCAGCCTTGGGACGTTCCCCGGTGGGCCCCAGCATTTT
-	TRBV6-1	TRBJ2-3	-	CGCFLLASGSDTQYF	TGTGGCTGTTTTCTTCTAGCGTCGGGGTCAGATACGCAGTATTTT
once	TRBV7-2	TRBJ2-1	TRBD2	CASSLRGTRSDNEQFF	TGTGCCAGCAGCTTAAGGGGGACTAGGAGTGACAATGAGCAGTTCTTC
few	TRBV10-3	TRBJ1-5	-	CAISDGGRDQPQHF	TGTGCCATCAGTGACGGGGGGCGGGATCAGCCCCAGCATTTT
once	TRBV7-8	TRBJ2-3	-	CASSHAGTDTQYF	TGTGCCAGCAGCCACGCTGGGACAGATACGCAGTATTTT
-	TRBV6-1	TRBJ2-7	-	CASSDRGTAYEQYF	TGTGCCAGCAGTGACCGAGGAACAGCCTACGAGCAGTACTTC
-	TRBV2	TRBJ1-1	-	CASSVGVGTEAFF	TGTGCCAGCAGTGTAGGGGTTGGGACTGAAGCTTTCTTT
-	TRBV7-2	TRBJ2-7	-	CASTPQPGTHQYF	TGTGCCAGCACCCCTCAGCCCGGGACACATCAGTACTTC
-	TRBV6-1	TRBJ1-4	TRBD1	CASSVRRQGDEKLFF	TGTGCCAGCAGTGTCAGGAGGCAGGGGGATGAAAAACTGTTTTTT
-	TRBV25-1	TRBJ2-4	-	CASSEGQGAKNIQYF	TGTGCCAGCAGTGAAGGCCAAGGGGCTAAAAACATTCAGTACTTC
-	TRBV5-6	TRBJ2-7	TRBD1	CASSLGLTGSSYEQYF	TGTGCCAGCAGCTTGGGTTTGACAGGGAGCTCCTACGAGCAGTACTTC
-	TRBV5-1	TRBJ1-4	-	CASSLAQRGELFF	TGCGCCAGCAGCTTGGCCCAAAGAGGAGAACTGTTTTTT
-	TRBV5-1	TRBJ2-5	TRBD2	CASTQTSGRGETQYF	TGCGCCAGCACTCAGACTAGCGGGAGAGGAGAGACCCAGTACTTC
-	TRBV7-9	TRBJ1-4	TRBD1	CASSSLTGGLNEKLFF	TGTGCCAGCAGCTCCCTGACAGGGGGCCTCAATGAAAAACTGTTTTTT
-	TRBV6-1	TRBJ2-7	-	CASSENLHFSYEQYF	TGTGCCAGCAGTGAGAATTTACACTTCTCCTACGAGCAGTACTTC
-	TRBV6-1	TRBJ2-1	-	CASLIAGNEQFF	TGTGCCAGCTTAATAGCTGGCAATGAGCAGTTCTTC
once	TRBV30	TRBJ2-1	-	CAWRPGLGVYEQFF	TGTGCCTGGAGGCCGGGACTGGGGGTGTATGAGCAGTTCTTC
-	TRBV29-1	TRBJ2-2	-	CSVESGSGSGELFF	TGCAGCGTTGAATCTGGCTCAGGGTCCGGGGAGCTGTTTTTT